Listed here are 8 T cell receptor beta chains from one sample, sequenced in a study of CD8 T cells in ankylosing spondylitis. TCRdb re-called the 5' RACE reads with MiXCR, one entry per CDR3 protein. Of around 100,000 distinct CDR3 sequences listed, about 25% are singletons. Input material: synovial fluid, either unsorted or a sorted T cell fraction (not recorded which). These receptors were collected from a male donor with ankylosing spondylitis.

In this sample, this clonotype turned up many times. V is TRBV20-1 and J is TRBJ1-1; possible D gene TRBD1, 5 bases. Germline CDR1 is DFQATT and CDR2 is SNEGSKA (reference sequence). V lost 6 bases and J 2 bases, leaving 13 bases between the germline ends. The CDR3 runs 13 residues. In nucleotides, the CDR3 is TGCAGTGCCCGGACAAACGATAACACTGAAGCTTTCTTT. Translation gives CSARTNDNTEAFF.

Only a few counts were recorded for this clonotype. This chain connects TRBV19 to TRBJ1-5, with TRBD1 matching over 10 bases. CDR3 size: 16 residues. After removal of 10 bases from V and 2 bases from J, the junction contained 11 bases not matched to a gene. Germline lookup yields CDR1 LNHDA and CDR2 SQIVND (reference sequence). The CDR3 DNA reads TGTGCCACTGCCGGGACAGGGGTAGTCCGCAATCAGCCCCAGCATTTT. Amino acid sequence: CATAGTGVVRNQPQHF. Supplemented by reference TRBV19 and TRBJ1-5, the full variable domain reads DGGITQSPKYLFRKEGQNVTLSCEQNLNHDAMYWYRQDPGQGLRLIYYSQIVNDFQKGDIAEGYSVSREKKESFPLTVTSAQKNPTAFYLCATAGTGVVRNQPQHFGDGTRLSIL.

This clonotype showed up just a few times. J is TRBJ2-4 and V is TRBV29-1; the D gene is possibly TRBD1 (5 bases). CDR1 is SQVTM and CDR2 is ANQGSEA in the germline V gene. The CDR3 is made up of 13 amino acids. Trimming left V 6 bases short and J 2 bases short, with 11 bases between. This chain's CDR3 is CSVAQGTKNIQYF. The CDR3 DNA follows: TGCAGCGTAGCCCAGGGAACCAAAAACATTCAGTACTTC.

The rearrangement links TRBV3-1 to TRBJ2-2; 8 bases match TRBD2. Looked up from germline, CDR1 is LGHDT and CDR2 is YNNKEL (reference sequence). After removal of 3 bases from V and 0 bases from J, the junction contained 9 bases not matched to a gene. The CDR3 length is 18 residues. As DNA, the CDR3 is TGTGCCAGCAGCCATCTAGTACTAGCGGAAACGAACACCGGGGAGCTGTTTTTT. This sequence encodes CASSHLVLAETNTGELFF.

The genes are TRBV6-4 and TRBJ2-1, with TRBD2 as a possible D gene (6 bases). The CDR3 contains 14 residues. CDR1 is MRHNA, CDR2 SNTAGT, per germline. Trimming took off 3 bases at V and 12 bases at J, with 18 bases between the two ends. The CDR3 DNA reads TGTGCCAGCAGTGAATTAGCGGCGTCCAACGCGCAGTTCTTC. Translating gives CASSELAASNAQFF.

This chain links TRBV15 with TRBJ2-1; TRBD2 is a possible D gene (5 bases). Germline CDR1 is LNHNV and CDR2 is YYDKDF (reference sequence). Trimming took 3 bases from V and 8 from J, leaving 8 bases between them. The length of the CDR3 is 12 residues. In DNA, the CDR3 is TGTGCCACCAGCAGTCGGGGTGATGAGCAGTTCTTC. The encoded protein is CATSSRGDEQFF.

The genes are TRBV5-1 and TRBJ2-7, with 9 bases fitting TRBD2. With 0 bases clipped from V and 6 bases from J, the junction kept 7 bases outside the gene matches. Germline CDR1 is SGHRS and CDR2 is YFSETQ. The CDR3 length is 15 residues. The CDR3 spells CASSLEIAGVVEQYF. The CDR3 region has the DNA TGCGCCAGCAGCTTGGAGATAGCGGGAGTGGTCGAGCAGTACTTC.

V and J are TRBV11-2 and TRBJ1-2; the match to TRBD1 covers 8 bases. The ends lost 5 bases at V and 8 bases at J; junction bases unmatched: 10. The CDR3 has 14 amino acids. CDR1 and CDR2 from the germline V gene are SGHAT and FQNNGV. The CDR3 nucleotides read TGTGCCAGCAGCCTCGGACAGGGAGGAGTCGGCTACACCTTC. Its protein product is CASSLGQGGVGYTF.